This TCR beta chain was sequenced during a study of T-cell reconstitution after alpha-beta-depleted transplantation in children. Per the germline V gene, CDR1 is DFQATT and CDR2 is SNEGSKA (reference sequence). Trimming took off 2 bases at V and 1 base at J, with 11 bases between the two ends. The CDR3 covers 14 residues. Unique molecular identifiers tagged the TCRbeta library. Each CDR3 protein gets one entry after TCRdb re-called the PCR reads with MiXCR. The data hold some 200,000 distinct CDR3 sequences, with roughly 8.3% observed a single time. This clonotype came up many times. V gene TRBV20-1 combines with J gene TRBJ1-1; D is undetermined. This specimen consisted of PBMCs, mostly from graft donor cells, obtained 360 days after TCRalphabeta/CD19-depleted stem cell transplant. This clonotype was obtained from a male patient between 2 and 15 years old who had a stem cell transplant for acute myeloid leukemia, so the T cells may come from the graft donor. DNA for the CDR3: TGCAGTGCTAGAAAGTGGACCGAGAACACTGAAGCTTTCTTT. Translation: CSARKWTENTEAFF.